This T cell receptor beta chain comes out of a study of blood T cell repertoires in COVID-19. Produced via immunoSEQ multiplex PCR; TCRdb's table is partial and in-frame only. The sample lists approximately 230,000 clones; over 70% were seen once. This receptor was obtained from an elderly man with acute or convalescent COVID-19. The sample consisted of peripheral blood.

CDR3 loop: CASIWGQINSPLHF. In DNA, the CDR3 is TGTGCCAGCATCTGGGGACAGATAAATTCACCCCTCCACTTT. This chain connects TRBV6-5 to TRBJ1-6; 7 positions agree with TRBD1. J lost 7 bases, V lost 7 bases, and 7 bases had no gene match. CDR1 MNHEY and CDR2 SVGAGI come from the germline V gene. The CDR3 has 14 residues.